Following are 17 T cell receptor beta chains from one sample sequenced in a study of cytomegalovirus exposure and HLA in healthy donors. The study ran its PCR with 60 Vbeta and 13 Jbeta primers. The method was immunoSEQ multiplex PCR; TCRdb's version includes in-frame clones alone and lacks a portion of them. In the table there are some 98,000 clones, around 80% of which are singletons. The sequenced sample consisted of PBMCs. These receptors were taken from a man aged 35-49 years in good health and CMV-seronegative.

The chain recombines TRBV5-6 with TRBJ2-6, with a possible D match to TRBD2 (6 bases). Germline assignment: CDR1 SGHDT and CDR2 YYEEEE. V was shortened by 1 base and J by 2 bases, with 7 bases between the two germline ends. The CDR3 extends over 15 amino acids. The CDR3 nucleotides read TGTGCCAGCAGCTTGTGGGGGGCTGGGGCCAACGTCCTGACTTTC. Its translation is CASSLWGAGANVLTF.

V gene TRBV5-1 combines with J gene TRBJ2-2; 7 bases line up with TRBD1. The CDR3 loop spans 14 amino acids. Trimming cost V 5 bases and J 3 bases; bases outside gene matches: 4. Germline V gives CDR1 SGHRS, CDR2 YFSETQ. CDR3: CASRTGLDTGELFF. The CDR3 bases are TGCGCCAGCAGGACAGGGTTGGACACCGGGGAGCTGTTTTTT.

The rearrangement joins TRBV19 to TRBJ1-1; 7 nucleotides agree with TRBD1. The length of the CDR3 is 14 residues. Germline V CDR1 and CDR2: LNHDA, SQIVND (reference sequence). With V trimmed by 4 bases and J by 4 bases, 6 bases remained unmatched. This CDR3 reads CASSRQGFFTEAFF. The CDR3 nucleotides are TGTGCCAGTAGTAGACAGGGTTTTTTCACTGAAGCTTTCTTT.

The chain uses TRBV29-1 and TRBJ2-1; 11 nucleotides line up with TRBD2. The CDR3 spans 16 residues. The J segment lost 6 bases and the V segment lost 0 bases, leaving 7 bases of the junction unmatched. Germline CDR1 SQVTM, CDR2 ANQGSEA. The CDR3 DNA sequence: TGCAGCGTTGAAGACGTAGCGGGGGGGCTTCGCAATGAGCAGTTCTTC. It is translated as CSVEDVAGGLRNEQFF.

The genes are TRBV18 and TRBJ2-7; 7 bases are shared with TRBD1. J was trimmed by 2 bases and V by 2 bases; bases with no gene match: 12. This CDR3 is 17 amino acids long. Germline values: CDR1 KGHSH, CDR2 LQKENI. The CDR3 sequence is CASSPFDTGVVTYEQYF. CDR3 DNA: TGTGCCAGCTCACCATTCGATACAGGGGTTGTGACCTACGAGCAGTACTTC.

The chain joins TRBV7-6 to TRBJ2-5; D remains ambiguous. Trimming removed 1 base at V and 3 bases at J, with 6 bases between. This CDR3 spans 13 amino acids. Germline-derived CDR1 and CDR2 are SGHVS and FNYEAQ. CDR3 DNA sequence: TGTGCCAGCAGCTTAGGTAAAAAAGAGACCCAGTACTTC. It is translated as CASSLGKKETQYF.

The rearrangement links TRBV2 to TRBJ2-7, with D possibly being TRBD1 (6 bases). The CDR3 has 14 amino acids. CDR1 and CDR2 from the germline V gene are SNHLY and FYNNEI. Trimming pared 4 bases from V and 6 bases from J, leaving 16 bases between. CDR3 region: CASSAGTYRGEQYF. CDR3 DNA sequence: TGTGCCAGCAGTGCCGGGACATACCGTGGCGAGCAGTACTTC.

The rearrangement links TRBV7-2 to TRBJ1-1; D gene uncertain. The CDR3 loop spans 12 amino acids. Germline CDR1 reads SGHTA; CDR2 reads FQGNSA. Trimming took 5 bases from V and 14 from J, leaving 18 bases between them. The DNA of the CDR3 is TGTGCCAGCAGCCTAGGAGGAGCGGATAGCTTCTTT. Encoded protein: CASSLGGADSFF. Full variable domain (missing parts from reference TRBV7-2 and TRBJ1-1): GAGVSQSPSNKVTEKGKDVELRCDPISGHTALYWYRQSLGQGLEFLIYFQGNSAPDKSGLPSDRFSAERTGGSVSTLTIQRTQQEDSAVYLCASSLGGADSFFGQGTRLTVV.

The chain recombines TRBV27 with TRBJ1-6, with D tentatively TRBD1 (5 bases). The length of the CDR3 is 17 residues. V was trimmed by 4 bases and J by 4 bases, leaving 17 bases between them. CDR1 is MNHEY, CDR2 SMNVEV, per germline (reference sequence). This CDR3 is CASSSLSWGSYNSPLHF. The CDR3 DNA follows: TGTGCCAGCAGTTCCCTCTCGTGGGGCTCGTATAATTCACCCCTCCACTTT.

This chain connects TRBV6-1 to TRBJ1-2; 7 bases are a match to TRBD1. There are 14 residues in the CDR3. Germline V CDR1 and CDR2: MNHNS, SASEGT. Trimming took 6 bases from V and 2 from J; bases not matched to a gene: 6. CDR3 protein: CASREKGQNYGYTF. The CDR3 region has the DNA TGTGCCAGCAGGGAGAAGGGACAGAACTATGGCTACACCTTC.

The CDR3 sequence: CASTLTGTGAPYEQYF. The DNA for the CDR3 is TGTGCCAGCACCCTAACCGGGACAGGGGCCCCCTACGAGCAGTACTTC. This chain uses TRBV21-1 with TRBJ2-7; the table assigns TRBD1, which was not confirmed against the DNA. TRBV21-1 is a pseudogene segment. CDR3 length: 16 residues.

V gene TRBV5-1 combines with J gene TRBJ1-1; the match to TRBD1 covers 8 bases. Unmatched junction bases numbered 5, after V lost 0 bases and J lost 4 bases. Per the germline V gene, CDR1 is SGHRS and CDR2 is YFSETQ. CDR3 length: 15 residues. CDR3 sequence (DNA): TGCGCCAGCAGCTTGGCAGGGGGCAGGAGCACTGAAGCTTTCTTT. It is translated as CASSLAGGRSTEAFF.

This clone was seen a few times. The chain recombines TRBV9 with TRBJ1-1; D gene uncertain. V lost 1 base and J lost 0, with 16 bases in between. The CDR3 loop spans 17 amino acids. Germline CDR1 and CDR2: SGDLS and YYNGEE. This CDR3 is CASSVSEGRSLNTEAFF. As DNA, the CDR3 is TGTGCCAGCAGCGTATCGGAGGGTAGGTCACTGAACACTGAAGCTTTCTTT.

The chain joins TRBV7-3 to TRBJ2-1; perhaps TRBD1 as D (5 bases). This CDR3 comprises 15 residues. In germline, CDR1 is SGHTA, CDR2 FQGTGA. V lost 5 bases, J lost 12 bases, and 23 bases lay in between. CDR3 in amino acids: CASSPGLVGDQGQFF. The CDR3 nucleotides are TGTGCCAGCAGCCCCGGGTTGGTAGGGGATCAGGGGCAGTTCTTC.

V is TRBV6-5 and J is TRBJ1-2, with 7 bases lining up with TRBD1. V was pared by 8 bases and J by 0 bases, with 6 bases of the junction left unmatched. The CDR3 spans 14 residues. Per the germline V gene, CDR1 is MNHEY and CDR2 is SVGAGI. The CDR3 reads CASRTTGSNYGYTF. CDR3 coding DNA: TGTGCCAGCCGGACGACAGGGTCTAACTATGGCTACACCTTC.

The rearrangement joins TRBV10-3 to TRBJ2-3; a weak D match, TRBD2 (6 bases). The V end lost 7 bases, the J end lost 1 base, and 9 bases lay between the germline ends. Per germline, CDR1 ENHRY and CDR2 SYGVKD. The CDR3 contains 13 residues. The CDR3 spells CAINGGGTDTQYF. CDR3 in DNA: TGTGCCATCAATGGCGGGGGCACAGATACGCAGTATTTT.

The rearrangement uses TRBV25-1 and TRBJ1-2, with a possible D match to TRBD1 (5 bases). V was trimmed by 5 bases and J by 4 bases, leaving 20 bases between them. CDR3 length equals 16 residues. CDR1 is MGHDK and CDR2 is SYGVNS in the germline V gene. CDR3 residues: CASSPLGGETSYGYTF. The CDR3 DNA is TGTGCCAGCAGTCCCCTCGGGGGGGAGACAAGCTATGGCTACACCTTC.